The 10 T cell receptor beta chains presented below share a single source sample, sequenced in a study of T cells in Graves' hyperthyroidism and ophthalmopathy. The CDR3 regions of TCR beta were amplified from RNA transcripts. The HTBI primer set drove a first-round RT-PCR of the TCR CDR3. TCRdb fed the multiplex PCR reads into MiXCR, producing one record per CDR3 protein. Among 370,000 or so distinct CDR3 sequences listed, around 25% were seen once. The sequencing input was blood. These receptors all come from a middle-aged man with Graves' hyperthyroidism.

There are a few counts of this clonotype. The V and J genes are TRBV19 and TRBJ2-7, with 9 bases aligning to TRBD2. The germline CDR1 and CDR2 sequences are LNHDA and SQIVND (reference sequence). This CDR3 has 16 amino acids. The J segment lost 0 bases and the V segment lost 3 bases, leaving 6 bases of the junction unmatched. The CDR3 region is CASSMPGLAGSYEQYF. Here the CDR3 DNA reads TGTGCCAGTAGTATGCCGGGACTAGCTGGCTCCTACGAGCAGTACTTC.

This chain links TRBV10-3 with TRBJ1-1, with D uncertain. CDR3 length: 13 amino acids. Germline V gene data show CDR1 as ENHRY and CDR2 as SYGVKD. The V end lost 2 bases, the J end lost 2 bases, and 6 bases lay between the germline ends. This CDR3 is CAISERGNTEAFF. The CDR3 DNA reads TGTGCCATCAGTGAGCGGGGTAACACTGAAGCTTTCTTT.

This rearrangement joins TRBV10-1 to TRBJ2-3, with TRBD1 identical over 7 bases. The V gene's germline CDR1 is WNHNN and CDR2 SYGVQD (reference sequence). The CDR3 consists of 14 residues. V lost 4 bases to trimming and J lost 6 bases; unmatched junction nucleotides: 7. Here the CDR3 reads CASSGTGAGDTQYF. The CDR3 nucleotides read TGCGCCAGCAGTGGCACAGGGGCCGGGGATACGCAGTATTTT.

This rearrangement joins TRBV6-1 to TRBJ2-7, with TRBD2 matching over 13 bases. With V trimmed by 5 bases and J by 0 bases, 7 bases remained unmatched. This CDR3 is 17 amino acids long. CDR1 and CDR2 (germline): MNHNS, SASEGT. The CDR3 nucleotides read TGTGCCAGCAGTTTTTCGGGACTAGCGGGGAACTCCTACGAGCAGTACTTC. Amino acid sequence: CASSFSGLAGNSYEQYF.

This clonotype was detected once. The CDR3 reads CSAREGGGQETQYF. CDR3 sequence (DNA): TGCAGTGCTAGAGAGGGGGGTGGCCAAGAGACCCAGTACTTC. The rearrangement links TRBV20-1 to TRBJ2-5, with D possibly being TRBD2 (6 bases). The CDR3 sequence is 14 residues long. V was trimmed by 0 bases and J by 1 base, leaving 9 bases between them. Germline V gene lookup returns CDR1 DFQATT and CDR2 SNEGSKA (reference sequence).

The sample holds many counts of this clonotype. The DNA of the CDR3 is TGTGCCAGCAGCCAAGACTCACCGATTGAGACCCAGTACTTC. This gives the protein CASSQDSPIETQYF. The chain employs TRBV3-1 and TRBJ2-5; no clear D. CDR3 length: 14 residues. CDR1 and CDR2 (germline): LGHDT, YNNKEL (reference sequence). Trimming took 0 bases from V and 5 from J, leaving 10 bases between them.

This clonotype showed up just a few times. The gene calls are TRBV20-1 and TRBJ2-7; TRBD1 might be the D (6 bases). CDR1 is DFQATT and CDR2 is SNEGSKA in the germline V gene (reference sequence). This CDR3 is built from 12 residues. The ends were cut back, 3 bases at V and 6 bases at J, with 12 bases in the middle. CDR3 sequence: CSASPGQIEQYF. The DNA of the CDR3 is TGCAGTGCTAGTCCAGGACAGATCGAGCAGTACTTC.

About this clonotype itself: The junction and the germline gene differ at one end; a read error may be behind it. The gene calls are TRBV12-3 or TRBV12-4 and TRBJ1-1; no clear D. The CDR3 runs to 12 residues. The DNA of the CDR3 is TGTGTCAGCGGTGGGAGCGGCACTGAAGCTTTCTTT. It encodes CVSGGSGTEAFF.

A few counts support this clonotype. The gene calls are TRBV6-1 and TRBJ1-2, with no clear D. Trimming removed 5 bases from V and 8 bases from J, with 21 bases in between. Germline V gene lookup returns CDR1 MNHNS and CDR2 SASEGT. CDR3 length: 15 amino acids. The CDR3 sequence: CASSHTSGPVGGYTF. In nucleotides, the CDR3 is TGTGCCAGCAGTCATACGTCCGGTCCGGTGGGGGGCTACACCTTC.

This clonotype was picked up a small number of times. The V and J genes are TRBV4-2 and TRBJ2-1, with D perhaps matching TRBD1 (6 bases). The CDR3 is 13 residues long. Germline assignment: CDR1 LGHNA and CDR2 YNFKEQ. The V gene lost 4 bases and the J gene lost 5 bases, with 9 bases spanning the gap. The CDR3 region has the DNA TGTGCCAGCAGCCGGGCAGGGGACAATGAGCAGTTCTTC. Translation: CASSRAGDNEQFF.